These 27 T cell receptor beta chains were all obtained from the same sample, sequenced in a study of T cells expressing NK-cell markers. Reanalyzing the 5' RACE reads, TCRdb keeps one entry per CDR3 protein, without DNA. Its clone listing holds more than 400,000 distinct CDR3 sequences. Sequenced: blood T cells: a sorted CD56 or NKG2C T cell subset, CD4+ or CD8+ T cells, or bulk PBMC T cells (not recorded which). These receptors originate from a woman between 18 and 70 years old in good health.

The chain uses TRBV6-1 and TRBJ1-2. The CDR3 loop spans 18 amino acids. Germline V gene data show CDR1 as MNHNS and CDR2 as SASEGT. CDR3: CASSGNILEGGIDYGYTF.

V gene TRBV7-3 combines with J gene TRBJ2-5; TCRdb's D gene call, TRBD1, goes unchecked for lack of DNA. This CDR3 comprises 14 residues. Germline V lookup: CDR1 SGHTA, CDR2 FQGTGA. CDR3 sequence reads: CASSSGQAGETQYF.

J is TRBJ2-2 and V is TRBV5-6. The CDR3 runs to 11 residues. Germline CDR1 is SGHDT and CDR2 is YYEEEE. This chain's CDR3 is CASTSAGELFF.

This chain joins TRBV27 and TRBJ2-3. CDR1 and CDR2 from the germline V gene are MNHEY and SMNVEV (reference sequence). This CDR3 is 13 amino acids long. CDR3 amino acids: CASSLGWGDTQYF.

The rearrangement joins TRBV5-1 to TRBJ2-7. Germline-derived CDR1 and CDR2 are SGHRS and YFSETQ. The CDR3 sequence is 12 residues long. The CDR3 sequence is CASSFDGFEQYF.

The chain recombines TRBV7-2 with TRBJ2-3; TCRdb reports TRBD2, a call that lacks DNA to check it against. The CDR3 has 13 amino acids. From germline, CDR1 is SGHTA and CDR2 FQGNSA. The CDR3 reads CASSLPLLDTQYF.

The chain employs TRBV20-1 and TRBJ2-5. In germline, CDR1 is DFQATT, CDR2 SNEGSKA (reference sequence). The CDR3 is made up of 13 amino acids. CDR3 protein: CSARVLRQETQYF.

The chain joins TRBV7-8 to TRBJ1-6. This CDR3 contains 13 residues. From germline, CDR1 is SGHVS and CDR2 FQNEAQ. The CDR3: CASSLDVDPPLHF.

This chain joins TRBV12-3 or TRBV12-4 and TRBJ2-7; TCRdb indicates TRBD1, and absent DNA this call remains unverified. The CDR3 consists of 14 residues. The CDR3 reads CASSFREGAYEQYF.

This chain uses TRBV6-2 or TRBV6-3 with TRBJ2-1. Germline V gene lookup returns CDR1 MNHEY and CDR2 SVGEGT. The CDR3 is made up of 15 amino acids. This CDR3 reads CASSYLSGPSNEQFF.

This chain connects TRBV9 to TRBJ1-2; the D gene TCRdb calls, TRBD1, cannot be checked with no DNA. There are 12 residues in the CDR3. Germline lookup yields CDR1 SGDLS and CDR2 YYNGEE. CDR3 amino acids: CASSRENYGYTF.

V usage is TRBV20-1 and J usage is TRBJ2-4; TCRdb outputs TRBD1, but without DNA this stays unchecked. Germline CDR1 and CDR2: DFQATT and SNEGSKA (reference sequence). This CDR3 has 17 amino acids. The CDR3 region is CSAPPLPGSLGKNIQYF.

V usage is TRBV11-2 and J usage is TRBJ1-4; the D call from TCRdb, TRBD1, cannot be confirmed without DNA. Germline values: CDR1 SGHAT, CDR2 FQNNGV. The CDR3 length is 16 residues. CDR3 protein: CASSLLPTRGNEKLFF.

V is TRBV12-3 or TRBV12-4 and J is TRBJ2-5; there is no DNA to check the TCRdb D call of TRBD1. This CDR3 has 12 residues. CDR3 in amino acids: CASSPQGKTQYF.

V is TRBV20-1 and J is TRBJ2-2. Looked up from germline, CDR1 is DFQATT and CDR2 is SNEGSKA (reference sequence). The CDR3 sequence is 16 residues long. CDR3 sequence: CSARDFLAANTGELFF.

The CDR3 spells CASSLEAGGGRSGMDTQYF. The rearrangement joins TRBV11-2 to TRBJ2-3; there is no DNA to check the TCRdb D call of TRBD2. Germline CDR1 reads SGHAT; CDR2 reads FQNNGV. This CDR3 is 19 amino acids long.

V is TRBV9 and J is TRBJ2-3; the TCRdb call, TRBD2, lacks DNA for checking. The CDR3 runs 16 residues. Germline V lookup: CDR1 SGDLS, CDR2 YYNGEE. CDR3 amino acids: CASSVGALALSDTQYF.

The chain carries TRBV5-6 and TRBJ2-5; TCRdb indicates TRBD1, and absent DNA this call remains unverified. The CDR3 has 15 amino acids. Germline loops: CDR1 SGHDT, CDR2 YYEEEE. The CDR3 reads CASSLEGVGQETQYF. The full variable domain, rest sourced from reference TRBV5-6 and TRBJ2-5, is DAGVTQSPTHLIKTRGQQVTLRCSPKSGHDTVSWYQQALGQGPQFIFQYYEEEERQRGNFPDRFSGHQFPNYSSELNVNALLLGDSALYLCASSLEGVGQETQYFGPGTRLLVL.

J is TRBJ2-2 and V is TRBV7-8; the D call of TRBD2 rests on TCRdb alone, since no DNA is present to check it. Germline V gene sequence: CDR1 SGHVS, CDR2 FQNEAQ. The CDR3 is 16 amino acids. The CDR3 spells CASSLRAGLNTGELFF.

J is TRBJ1-1 and V is TRBV6-1. This CDR3 region has 14 residues. Germline V gene sequence: CDR1 MNHNS, CDR2 SASEGT. The CDR3 spells CASRTGSLNTEAFF.

This sequence joins TRBV6-1 and TRBJ2-5. The CDR3 runs to 14 residues. In germline, CDR1 is MNHNS, CDR2 SASEGT. The CDR3 loop reads CASSLRGRIETQYF.

This rearrangement joins TRBV4-2 to TRBJ2-3; TCRdb selects TRBD2, and the lack of DNA leaves this call unchecked. The CDR3 totals 16 residues. Germline lookup yields CDR1 LGHNA and CDR2 YNFKEQ. CDR3 sequence: CASSHETSGSTDTQYF.

This chain links TRBV27 with TRBJ2-2. This CDR3 region has 14 residues. CDR1 and CDR2 (germline): MNHEY, SMNVEV (reference sequence). The CDR3 sequence: CASMRQVNTGELFF.

The chain couples TRBV12-3 or TRBV12-4 to TRBJ2-3; TCRdb proposes TRBD1, but this gene call is untestable without DNA. CDR3 length: 18 residues. The CDR3 reads CASSSIAGRGHPTDTQYF.

J is TRBJ2-1 and V is TRBV29-1; TCRdb gives TRBD1 as the D gene, but with no DNA this cannot be confirmed. Looked up from germline, CDR1 is SQVTM and CDR2 is ANQGSEA. The CDR3 loop spans 13 amino acids. This CDR3 reads CSVERDRDNEQFF.

The genes are TRBV20-1 and TRBJ2-1. The CDR3 extends over 15 amino acids. CDR1 and CDR2 from the germline V gene are DFQATT and SNEGSKA (reference sequence). The chain's CDR3 is CSARIPLGSYNEQFF.

The chain combines TRBV27 with TRBJ2-2; TCRdb's assignment of TRBD2 cannot be checked, as there is no DNA. CDR3 length: 19 residues. Germline V lookup: CDR1 MNHEY, CDR2 SMNVEV (reference sequence). The CDR3 here is CASSSPGLAGGEHTGELFF.